Below, 11 T cell receptor beta chains from the same sample are listed, as sequenced in a study of T cells in Graves' hyperthyroidism and ophthalmopathy. Amplification yielded TCR beta CDR3 regions, with RNA transcripts as the source. Primed by the HTBI set, a first-round RT-PCR was run on the TCR CDR3. A single record per CDR3 protein comes from TCRdb applying MiXCR to the multiplex PCR reads. The sample lists around 620,000 distinct CDR3 sequences, around 46% seen once, with around 20% in the top ten. The sequencing input was peripheral blood or thyroid tissue (not recorded which). The receptor set was obtained from an adult woman with Graves' disease, either hyperthyroidism or ophthalmopathy (not recorded which).

The chain joins TRBV10-3 to TRBJ2-5; 8 nucleotides align to TRBD2. The germline gives CDR1 ENHRY, CDR2 SYGVKD. This CDR3 comprises 16 residues. V gave up 11 bases and J gave up 5 bases; unmatched junction bases: 19. The DNA of the CDR3 is TGTGCCTCCATCGGTGCATCGGGGGGGATGATGGAGACCCAGTACTTC. This sequence encodes CASIGASGGMMETQYF.

This chain connects TRBV4-1 to TRBJ1-1; no clear D. The CDR3 contains 14 residues. Trimming pared 4 bases from V and 2 bases from J, leaving 11 bases between. CDR1 MGHRA and CDR2 YSYEKL come from the germline V gene. CDR3 amino acids: CASSPGPVNTEAFF. CDR3 bases: TGCGCCAGCAGCCCCGGGCCTGTAAACACTGAAGCTTTCTTT.

V usage is TRBV29-1 and J usage is TRBJ1-4; TRBD1 matches 7 bases. Germline trimming cut 8 bases from V and 4 bases from J; bases unmatched to any gene: 7. The germline CDR1 and CDR2 sequences are SQVTM and ANQGSEA. This CDR3 is built from 13 residues. CDR3 sequence: CSLRDSRNEKLFF. Here the CDR3 DNA reads TGCAGCCTCCGGGACAGCCGTAATGAAAAACTGTTTTTT.

This clonotype showed up many times. The rearrangement links TRBV5-1 to TRBJ2-2, with TRBD2 matching 8 bases. The J segment lost 6 bases and the V segment lost 3 bases, leaving 10 bases of the junction unmatched. Germline lookup yields CDR1 SGHRS and CDR2 YFSETQ. CDR3 length: 16 amino acids. CDR3 protein: CASSSSGTRFAGELFF. The CDR3 coding sequence is TGCGCCAGCAGCTCCTCCGGGACTAGATTCGCCGGGGAGCTGTTTTTT.

With respect to this clonotype: One end of the junction is discordant with germline, which a read error may explain. The genes are TRBV7-2 and TRBJ2-6; D uncertain. This CDR3 has 16 residues. The germline CDR1 and CDR2 sequences are SGHTA and FQGNSA. CDR3 coding DNA: TGCGCCAGCAGCTTGGATGGGTGGGCTGGGGCCAACGTCCTGACTTTC. Translated, it gives CASSLDGWAGANVLTF.

A few counts support this clonotype. This chain connects TRBV29-1 to TRBJ1-1; a possible D gene is TRBD1 (5 bases). The CDR3 sequence is 15 residues long. CDR1 SQVTM and CDR2 ANQGSEA come from the germline V gene. The ends were cut back, 4 bases at V and 3 bases at J, with 18 bases in the middle. In DNA, the CDR3 is TGCAGCGTTGCGGGTGCCGGCAGGGCAGACACTGAAGCTTTCTTT. The encoded protein is CSVAGAGRADTEAFF.

This clonotype occurred many times. J is TRBJ2-7 and V is TRBV6-1; tentatively, D is TRBD1 (5 bases). The V end was cut by 8 bases, the J end by 2 bases, with 13 bases between. This CDR3 contains 13 residues. CDR1 is MNHNS and CDR2 is SASEGT in the germline V gene. CDR3 DNA sequence: TGTGCCAGCGGGCAGGGAAGAACCTACGAGCAGTACTTC. This sequence encodes CASGQGRTYEQYF.

This clonotype came up many times. The chain recombines TRBV20-1 with TRBJ1-1; D is unclear. Trimming took 6 bases from V and 0 from J, leaving 11 bases between them. Looked up from germline, CDR1 is DFQATT and CDR2 is SNEGSKA (reference sequence). The CDR3 contains 13 residues. Written as DNA, the CDR3 is TGCAGTGCGGGCGGGAGTATGAACACTGAAGCTTTCTTT. Protein sequence: CSAGGSMNTEAFF.

The rearrangement joins TRBV19 to TRBJ1-1; D gene uncertain. This CDR3 comprises 12 residues. Germline-derived CDR1 and CDR2 are LNHDA and SQIVND (reference sequence). Trimming removed 3 bases from V and 6 bases from J, with 8 bases in between. The CDR3 nucleotides are TGTGCCAGTAGTATTAGCGTTTCTGAAGCTTTCTTT. Encoded protein: CASSISVSEAFF.

This rearrangement joins TRBV2 to TRBJ1-4; weak D call: TRBD1 (5 bases). This CDR3 contains 15 residues. V was pared by 7 bases and J by 0 bases, with 12 bases between. Germline CDR1 SNHLY, CDR2 FYNNEI. The CDR3, as DNA: TGTGCCAGCAAGGGGTTCGGCGCAACTAATGAAAAACTGTTTTTT. Its translation is CASKGFGATNEKLFF.

This clonotype was counted at least ten times. This rearrangement joins TRBV4-1 to TRBJ1-3; D is unclear. The germline V and J ends were trimmed by 1 base and 3 bases, with 10 bases remaining between them. The CDR3 is 15 residues long. Germline V gene lookup returns CDR1 MGHRA and CDR2 YSYEKL. The CDR3 here is CASSQGPLSGNTIYF. The CDR3 DNA follows: TGCGCCAGCAGCCAAGGACCCTTGAGTGGAAACACCATATATTTT.